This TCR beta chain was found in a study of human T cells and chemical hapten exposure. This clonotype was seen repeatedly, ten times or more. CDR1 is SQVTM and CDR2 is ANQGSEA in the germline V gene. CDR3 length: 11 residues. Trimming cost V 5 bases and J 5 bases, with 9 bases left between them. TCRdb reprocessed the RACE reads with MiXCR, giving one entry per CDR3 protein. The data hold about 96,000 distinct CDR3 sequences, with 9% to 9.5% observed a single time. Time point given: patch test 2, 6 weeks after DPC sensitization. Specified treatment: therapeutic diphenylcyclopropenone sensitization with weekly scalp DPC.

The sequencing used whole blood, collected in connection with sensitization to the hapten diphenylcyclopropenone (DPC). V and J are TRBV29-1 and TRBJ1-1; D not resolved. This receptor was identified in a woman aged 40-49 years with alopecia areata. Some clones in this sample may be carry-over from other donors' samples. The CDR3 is CSVSRETEAFF. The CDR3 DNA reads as TGCAGCGTTTCAAGAGAGACTGAAGCTTTCTTT.